These T cell receptor beta chains were read from a single sample in a study of T cells after yellow fever vaccination. TCRdb re-derived calls from the 5' RACE reads in MiXCR, one entry per CDR3 protein. The sample shows about 130,000 distinct CDR3 sequences, 7.4% of them seen only once. Material: CD4+ T cells sorted from PBMCs, obtained 10 to 11 days after the first yellow fever vaccination. These receptors came from a man aged 18 to 30 who received the YFV17D yellow fever vaccine. The CDR3 runs from the conserved cysteine through the conserved F or W. D genes are given only for firm matches. Clone sizes are given selectively: once, few, many, or a class where the clone is expanded.

v_gene,d_gene,j_gene,abundance,CDR3aa,CDR3nt
TRBV5-1,TRBD1,TRBJ2-2,many,CASSEGQGNTGELFF,TGCGCCAGCAGCGAGGGACAGGGGAACACCGGGGAGCTGTTTTTT
TRBV5-6,.,TRBJ2-5,many,CASSLKQLQETQYF,TGTGCCAGCAGCTTGAAACAGTTACAAGAGACCCAGTACTTC
TRBV12-3/TRBV12-4,TRBD1,TRBJ1-1,many,CASSLTGHTEAFF,TGTGCCAGCAGTTTGACAGGGCACACTGAAGCTTTCTTT
TRBV20-1,TRBD1,TRBJ1-1,many,CSANDGQGITEAFF,TGCAGTGCTAACGACGGACAGGGGATCACTGAAGCTTTCTTT
TRBV5-4,TRBD2,TRBJ2-3,few,CASRPSGGRTDTQYF,TGTGCCAGCAGACCTAGCGGGGGAAGGACAGATACGCAGTATTTT
TRBV18,TRBD1,TRBJ2-1,few,CASSPGTGPYNEQFF,TGTGCCAGCTCACCAGGGACAGGGCCCTACAATGAGCAGTTCTTC
TRBV4-3,.,TRBJ2-1,many,CASSDYFDRDSVEQFF,TGCGCCAGCAGTGACTACTTCGACCGGGACTCCGTAGAGCAGTTCTTC
TRBV4-3,.,TRBJ1-5,few,CASSQDQNQPQHF,TGCGCCAGCAGCCAAGACCAAAATCAGCCCCAGCATTTT
TRBV5-4,.,TRBJ2-5,many,CASSLVGAGETQYF,TGTGCCAGCAGCTTGGTTGGGGCCGGGGAGACCCAGTACTTC
TRBV7-2,.,TRBJ2-3,many,CASSSPETDTQYF,TGTGCCAGCAGCAGCCCAGAGACAGATACGCAGTATTTT
TRBV6-2/TRBV6-3,.,TRBJ1-2,.,CASRTTNGGRNYGYTF,TGTGCCAGCAGGACCACTAACGGAGGGCGTAACTATGGCTACACCTTC
TRBV6-1,.,TRBJ1-1,many,CASSDQGIENTEAFF,TGTGCCAGCAGCGACCAGGGTATCGAGAACACTGAAGCTTTCTTT